A selection of T cell receptor beta chains follows, all from one sample in a study of immune heterogeneity within non-small cell lung tumors. TCRdb recomputed calls from the multiplex PCR reads with MiXCR, one row per CDR3 protein. The table lists fewer than 4,500 distinct CDR3 sequences, less than 25% of them singletons. Sequencing used lung tumor tissue. The receptors derive from a man aged 50 to 59 with non-small cell lung cancer. The CDR3 runs from the conserved cysteine through the conserved F or W. The order of the fields is J gene, V gene, clone size, D gene, CDR3 protein, CDR3 DNA. A D gene is named only where the DNA matches it firmly. Size is stated for part of the rows, as once, few or many counts, or as a class when the clone is expanded.

TRBJ2-7 | TRBV6-1 | medium-sized | TRBD2 | CASSAGGGYEQYF | TGTGCCAGCAGTGCTGGGGGGGGCTACGAGCAGTACTTC
TRBJ2-2 | TRBV20-1 | once | - | CSDRGHSNTGELFF | TGCAGTGATAGAGGACACTCGAACACCGGGGAGCTGTTTTTT
TRBJ2-2 | TRBV4-1 | many | TRBD2 | CASSQFEGGNGELFF | TGCGCCAGCAGCCAGTTCGAGGGAGGGAACGGGGAGCTGTTTTTT
TRBJ2-1 | TRBV27 | medium-sized | TRBD2 | CASSSSGGAKYNEQFF | TGTGCCAGCAGTTCTAGCGGGGGGGCCAAATACAATGAGCAGTTCTTC
TRBJ2-5 | TRBV6-5 | medium-sized | - | CASSYSTISSGIQYF | TGTGCCAGCAGTTACTCGACTATATCCTCCGGGATCCAGTACTTC
TRBJ2-1 | TRBV19 | medium-sized | TRBD2 | CASVGGATYNEQFF | TGTGCCAGTGTCGGGGGGGCCACCTACAATGAGCAGTTCTTC
TRBJ2-3 | TRBV9 | medium-sized | - | CASSAPGSPTQYF | TGTGCCAGCAGCGCCCCCGGGAGCCCTACGCAGTATTTT
TRBJ2-5 | TRBV5-4 | medium-sized | TRBD1 | CASSGHGTAPIETQYF | TGTGCCAGCAGCGGTCACGGGACAGCACCGATCGAGACCCAGTACTTC
TRBJ1-1 | TRBV12-3/TRBV12-4 | medium-sized | - | CASRLNTEAFF | TGTGCCAGCAGACTGAACACTGAAGCTTTCTTT
TRBJ1-4 | TRBV5-5 | many | TRBD1 | CASSSGTGGNEKLFF | TGTGCCAGCAGCAGCGGGACAGGGGGTAATGAAAAACTGTTTTTT
TRBJ2-7 | TRBV6-5 | once | - | CASSYSERVIDEQYF | TGTGCCAGCAGTTACTCGGAAAGAGTCATCGACGAGCAGTACTTC
TRBJ2-1 | TRBV12-3/TRBV12-4 | - | - | CASTPPGVGSYNEQFF | TGTGCCAGCACTCCCCCAGGGGTCGGTTCCTACAATGAGCAGTTCTTC
TRBJ1-2 | TRBV7-9 | medium-sized | - | CASSVTADGYTF | TGTGCCAGCAGCGTCACAGCTGATGGCTACACCTTC
TRBJ2-3 | TRBV12-3/TRBV12-4 | - | - | CASSLRLAYTDTLYF | TGTGCCAGCAGTCTACGACTGGCGTACACAGATACGCTGTATTTT
TRBJ2-1 | TRBV7-6 | medium-sized | TRBD2 | CASSLAQAGGYNEQFF | TGTGCCAGCAGCTTAGCGCAAGCGGGGGGCTACAATGAGCAGTTCTTC
TRBJ2-7 | TRBV24-1 | medium-sized | TRBD1 | CATSDRTGLEQYF | TGTGCCACCAGTGACAGGACAGGCCTCGAGCAGTACTTC
TRBJ2-7 | TRBV27 | medium-sized | TRBD2 | CASRRGSWSYEQYF | TGTGCCAGCAGACGCGGGAGTTGGTCCTACGAGCAGTACTTC
TRBJ2-7 | TRBV7-9 | medium-sized | TRBD2 | CASSLEGLAGVYEQYF | TGTGCCAGCAGCTTAGAGGGACTAGCGGGAGTATACGAGCAGTACTTC
TRBJ1-6 | TRBV27 | medium-sized | - | CASRPDVRNSPLHF | TGTGCCAGCAGACCGGACGTGAGGAATTCACCCCTCCACTTT
TRBJ2-1 | TRBV7-2 | medium-sized | - | CASSALANEQFF | TGTGCCAGCAGCGCGCTAGCGAATGAGCAGTTCTTC
TRBJ1-1 | TRBV6-2/TRBV6-3 | medium-sized | - | CASSIAGLSLNTEAFF | TGTGCCAGCTCTATTGCCGGACTGAGCCTGAACACTGAAGCTTTCTTT
TRBJ1-1 | TRBV10-3 | many | - | CAIAPTENTEAFF | TGTGCCATCGCCCCGACAGAGAACACTGAAGCTTTCTTT
TRBJ2-7 | TRBV5-4 | few | TRBD1 | CASSSSGGTNYLYEQYF | TGTGCCAGCAGCTCCTCAGGGGGAACGAATTACCTCTACGAGCAGTACTTC